This T cell receptor (beta chain) originates from a study of T cells in Graves' hyperthyroidism and ophthalmopathy. The J segment lost 2 bases and the V segment lost 6 bases, leaving 14 bases of the junction unmatched. This CDR3 has 17 amino acids. CDR1 and CDR2 (germline): MNHNS, SASEGT. Notes on the study in general: By a 13 V-J model, ophthalmopathy was set apart from stable hyperthyroidism. Blood also showed most of the thyroid clonotypes that were expanded above 0.001.

Clinical symptoms, serum thyroxine, TRAb, thyroid ultrasound and orbital computed tomography established diagnosis. This clonotype has a count of ten or more. As yet, its antigen is unknown. RNA transcripts yielded amplified TCR beta CDR3 regions. First-round RT-PCR of the TCR CDR3 relied on the HTBI primer set. TCRdb reanalysed the multiplex PCR reads using MiXCR and keeps one entry per CDR3 protein. This sample has 650,000 to 850,000 distinct CDR3 sequences, with around 20% found just once. The gene calls are TRBV6-1 and TRBJ2-3, with 7 bases lining up with TRBD1. The material sequenced was blood. The receptor was derived from a woman in her forties or fifties with Graves' hyperthyroidism that later progressed to Graves' ophthalmopathy. This CDR3 is CASRITGTAYPTDTQYF. In DNA form, the CDR3 reads TGTGCCAGCAGGATTACCGGGACAGCGTATCCCACAGATACGCAGTATTTT.